The T cell receptor (beta chain) under discussion was sequenced for a study of blood T cell repertoires in COVID-19. Study-level background: The United States, Italy and Spain were the sources of the acute and convalescent COVID-19 samples. T cells, B-cell-depleted T cells, or PBMCs supplied cDNA or gDNA.

Trimming took 4 bases from V and 1 from J; bases not matched to a gene: 9. Germline-derived CDR1 and CDR2 are SGHDT and YYEEEE. The CDR3 loop spans 16 amino acids. In the authors' methods: For nucleated cells, counts were estimated from reference gene primer amplification. Repertoires were generated with immunoSEQ multiplex PCR, while TCRdb's copy carries only in-frame clones and drops some. V and J calls and clone size are given by that table; D and trimming were obtained from the DNA. The sample yields some 250,000 clones, about 80% seen once. The receptor's source is a woman of 80 years or more with acute or convalescent COVID-19. This sequence joins TRBV5-6 and TRBJ2-3; 7 nucleotides match TRBD1. Sequenced sample: peripheral blood. The CDR3 nucleotides are TGTGCCAGCAGCCCAGTGACAGGGCAACGCACAGATACGCAGTATTTT. This translates into CASSPVTGQRTDTQYF.